Sequencing of this T cell receptor beta chain was carried out in a study of technical replicates of blood from several donors. This clone was counted a single time. Profiled with immunoSEQ multiplex PCR; TCRdb holds only in-frame clones, not every one. The sample holds some 85,000 clones, around 94% seen once. V was trimmed by 4 bases and J by 7 bases, leaving 11 bases between them. Per the germline V gene, CDR1 is MNHEY and CDR2 is SMNVEV (reference sequence). The CDR3 is 13 amino acids. The source is a human donor in good health. Sequenced input: T cells isolated from PBMCs. V and J are TRBV27 and TRBJ1-5; D is undetermined. The CDR3 spells CASSYGFNQPQHF. The CDR3 nucleotides read TGTGCCAGCAGTTACGGGTTTAACCAGCCCCAGCATTTT.